This TCR beta chain was recovered during a study of post-analysis software for immune sequencing data. Turning to the study itself: Secondary progressive, relapsing-remitting and progressive-relapsing multiple sclerosis were among the included disease courses.

This CDR3 has 17 residues. The V gene end was trimmed by 3 bases and the J gene end by 0 bases; junction bases not matched to a gene: 9. The germline gives CDR1 DFQATT, CDR2 SNEGSKA (reference sequence). Study-wide results and caveats: Relative to controls, patients with multiple sclerosis showed significantly lower normalized Chao1 diversity. By F measure, strong co-clustering occurred among samples prepared in the same batch. There were roughly 5 TRBV segments more frequent in patients than controls, and TRBV5-6, TRBV5-1 and TRBV20-1 were among them.

Unique molecular identifiers tagged the TCR beta cDNA libraries. MiXCR, applied by TCRdb to the PCR reads, yields one record per CDR3 protein. The table has hundreds of thousands of distinct CDR3 sequences, roughly 30% seen once. This clonotype appeared a single time. Its target is unknown. The V call is TRBV20-1, the J call TRBJ2-3; 10 positions match TRBD2. Material: blood. The TCR originated in a girl under 18 with multiple sclerosis. The CDR3 sequence is CSASRLAGVSSTDTQYF. CDR3 nucleotide sequence: TGCAGTGCTAGCCGGCTAGCGGGGGTGTCCAGCACAGATACGCAGTATTTT.